The T cell receptor beta chain under discussion was sequenced for a study of Ad26.COV2.S vaccination and SARS-CoV-2 variants. Treatment specified: around 19 received Ad26.COV2.S at low or high dose, single or two shots; a few received placebo; per-sample allocation not given. Each sample was drawn 63 days after the first injection (of vaccine or placebo). Ad26.COV2.S expressed prefusion-stabilized spike from the original Wuhan strain. Libraries were prepared by immunoSEQ multiplex PCR; TCRdb keeps only in-frame clonotypes and omits some of them. This repertoire shows 300,000 to 500,000 clones, around nine tenths found once; its top ten account for 3.5%. A remark on this clone: Its antigen is currently unknown.

Germline CDR1 SGHAT, CDR2 FQNNGV. V shed 0 bases and J shed 0 bases, with 11 bases lying between them. CDR3 length: 17 residues. Whole-study results and caveats: Spike-specific TCR breadth was greater after Ad26.COV2.S than placebo.

The J gene is TRBJ2-2, the V gene TRBV11-2, with TRBD1 as a possible D gene (6 bases). The origin of this receptor is a person between 18 and 65 years old who received the Ad26.COV2.S COVID-19 vaccine or a placebo. The sample consisted of peripheral blood, taken in a trial of Ad26.COV2.S vaccine versus placebo. Here the CDR3 reads CASSLDSDSSNTGELFF. Here the CDR3 DNA reads TGTGCCAGCAGCTTAGACTCGGACAGTTCGAACACCGGGGAGCTGTTTTTT.